This T cell receptor beta chain was sequenced during a study of T-cell reconstitution after alpha-beta-depleted transplantation in children. Preparation of the TCRbeta library was carried out with unique molecular identifiers. TCRdb itself ran the PCR reads through MiXCR, one entry per CDR3 protein. Of some 500,000 distinct CDR3 sequences listed, about 31% are singletons. V was clipped by 2 bases and J by 4 bases, with 4 bases between them. CDR1 is SGDLS and CDR2 is YYNGEE in the germline V gene. The CDR3 has 12 residues. This TCR was recovered from a human donor who donated a stem cell graft to a child with aplastic anemia. V and J are TRBV9 and TRBJ2-1; no clear D. The material was PBMCs from the stem cell graft donor, obtained from the stem cell graft. CDR3: CASSVSYNEQFF. CDR3 DNA: TGTGCCAGCAGCGTGTCTTACAATGAGCAGTTCTTC. The whole variable domain, filled in from reference TRBV9 and TRBJ2-1, reads DSGVTQTPKHLITATGQRVTLRCSPRSGDLSVYWYQQSLDQGLQFLIQYYNGEERAKGNILERFSAQQFPDLHSELNLSSLELGDSALYFCASSVSYNEQFFGPGTRLTVL.